Listed below are T cell receptor beta chains from one sample, sequenced in a study of cytomegalovirus exposure and HLA in healthy donors. Method: immunoSEQ multiplex PCR; TCRdb's copy keeps in-frame clones and lacks some. Of about 110,000 clones in the sample, over 85% were seen once. Sequenced input: PBMCs. These receptors were collected from a woman aged 18 to 35 in good health and CMV-seronegative. CDR3s include the opening cysteine and the closing phenylalanine or tryptophan. D genes are given only for firm matches. Rows give clone size only sometimes, using once, few, many, or a class for an expanded clone.

TRBJ1-4	.	TRBV4-3	.	CASSEDNGSTNEKLFF	TGCGCCAGCAGCGAAGATAACGGTTCAACTAATGAAAAACTGTTTTTT
TRBJ1-1	.	TRBV30	.	CAWSVQNRLNTEAFF	TGTGCCTGGAGTGTACAGAACAGGTTGAACACTGAAGCTTTCTTT
TRBJ1-2	once	TRBV27	TRBD1	CASSRERQGLHYGYTF	TGTGCCAGCAGTCGAGAAAGACAGGGTCTTCACTATGGCTACACCTTC
TRBJ1-5	.	TRBV30	.	CAWSDPGVGNQPQHF	TGTGCCTGGAGTGATCCGGGGGTTGGCAATCAGCCCCAGCATTTT
TRBJ2-1	.	TRBV7-2	TRBD2	CASSFPVAGGPLDEQFF	TGTGCCAGCAGCTTTCCCGTAGCGGGAGGGCCACTGGATGAGCAGTTCTTC
TRBJ1-1	.	TRBV6-1	.	CASSGRRGNTEAFF	TGTGCCAGCAGTGGCAGACGAGGGAACACTGAAGCTTTCTTT
TRBJ1-4	.	TRBV2	.	CASRWDTLGTTNEKLFF	TGTGCCAGCAGATGGGACACCCTCGGTACTACTAATGAAAAACTGTTTTTT
TRBJ1-5	few	TRBV19	TRBD1	CASSIDLTGTGFMNQPQHF	TGTGCCAGTAGTATAGATCTAACTGGGACAGGGTTCATGAATCAGCCCCAGCATTTT
TRBJ1-6	.	TRBV4-3	TRBD1	CASSGRTGGNNSPLHF	TGCGCCAGCAGCGGCCGGACAGGGGGCAATAATTCACCCCTCCACTTT
TRBJ2-6	.	TRBV19	TRBD1	CASSIILGTVSSGANVLTF	TGTGCCAGTAGTATAATTTTGGGGACAGTGAGCTCTGGGGCCAACGTCCTGACTTTC
TRBJ1-1	.	TRBV5-1	TRBD1	CASSRDRGLDTEAFF	TGCGCCAGCAGTCGGGACAGGGGATTGGACACTGAAGCTTTCTTT
TRBJ1-1	.	TRBV7-9	.	CASNEWGSNTEAFF	TGTGCCAGCAATGAATGGGGCAGTAACACTGAAGCTTTCTTT
TRBJ1-2	.	TRBV6-1	TRBD1	CASSERAGTGATF	TGTGCCAGCAGTGAAAGGGCCGGGACAGGGGCCACCTTC
TRBJ2-4	.	TRBV19	TRBD1	CASRPGQGVNIQYF	TGTGCCAGTAGACCTGGACAGGGGGTAAACATTCAGTACTTC
TRBJ1-2	few	TRBV28	TRBD1	CASSFFTTRQGSGYTF	TGTGCCAGCAGTTTTTTTACGACCCGACAGGGCTCTGGCTACACCTTC
TRBJ2-3	.	TRBV4-3	TRBD2	CASSPGEGYINTQYF	TGCGCCAGCAGCCCGGGGGAGGGTTATATAAATACGCAGTATTTT
TRBJ1-1	.	TRBV6-1	.	CASSTVGESTEAFF	TGTGCCAGCAGTACGGTTGGAGAGAGTACTGAAGCTTTCTTT
TRBJ1-4	.	TRBV5-1	.	CASSLGAGETNEKLFF	TGCGCCAGCAGCTTGGGGGCTGGCGAAACTAATGAAAAACTGTTTTTT
TRBJ2-7	.	TRBV7-6	.	CASSLDPHPDSRSYEQYF	TGTGCCAGCAGCTTGGATCCTCATCCTGACAGCCGCTCCTACGAGCAGTACTTC
TRBJ2-5	.	TRBV15	TRBD1	CATSRDGTEDQETQYF	TGTGCCACCAGCAGAGATGGGACAGAGGACCAAGAGACCCAGTACTTC